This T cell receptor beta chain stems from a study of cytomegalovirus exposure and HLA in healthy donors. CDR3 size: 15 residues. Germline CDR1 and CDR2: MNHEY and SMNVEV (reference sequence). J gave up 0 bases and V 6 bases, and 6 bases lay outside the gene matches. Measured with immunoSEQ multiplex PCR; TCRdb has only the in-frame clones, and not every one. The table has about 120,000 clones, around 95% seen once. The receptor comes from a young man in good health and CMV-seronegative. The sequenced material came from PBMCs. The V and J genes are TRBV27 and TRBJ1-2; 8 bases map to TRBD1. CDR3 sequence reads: CASRRQGSPNYGYTF. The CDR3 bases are TGTGCCAGCAGGAGACAGGGGTCCCCTAACTATGGCTACACCTTC.